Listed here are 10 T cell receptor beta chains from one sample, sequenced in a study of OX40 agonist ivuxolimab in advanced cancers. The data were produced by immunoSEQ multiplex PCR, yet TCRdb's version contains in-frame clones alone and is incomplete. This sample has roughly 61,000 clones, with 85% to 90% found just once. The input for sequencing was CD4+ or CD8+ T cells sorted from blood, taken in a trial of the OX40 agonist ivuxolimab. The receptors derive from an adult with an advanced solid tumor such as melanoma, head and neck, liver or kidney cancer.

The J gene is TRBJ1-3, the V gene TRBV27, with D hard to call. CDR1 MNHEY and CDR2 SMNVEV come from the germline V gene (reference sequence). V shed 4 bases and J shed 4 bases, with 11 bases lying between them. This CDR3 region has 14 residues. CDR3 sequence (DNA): TGTGCCAGCAGTTCGCCCCACCTAGGAAACACCATATATTTT. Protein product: CASSSPHLGNTIYF.

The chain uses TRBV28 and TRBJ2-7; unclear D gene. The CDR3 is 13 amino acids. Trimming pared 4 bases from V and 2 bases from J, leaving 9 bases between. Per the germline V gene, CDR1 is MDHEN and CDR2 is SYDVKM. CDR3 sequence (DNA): TGTGCCAGCAGTTCCCCCGGACCCTACGAGCAGTACTTC. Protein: CASSSPGPYEQYF.

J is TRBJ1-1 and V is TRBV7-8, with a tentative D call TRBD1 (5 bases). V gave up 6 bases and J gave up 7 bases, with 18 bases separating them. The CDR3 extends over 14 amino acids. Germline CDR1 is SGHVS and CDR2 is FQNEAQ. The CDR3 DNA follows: TGTGCCAGCAGGCCCGGGACGGCAACTCGTGAAGCTTTCTTT. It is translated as CASRPGTATREAFF. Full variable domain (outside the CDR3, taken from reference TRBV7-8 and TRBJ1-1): GAGVSQSPRYKVAKRGQDVALRCDPISGHVSLFWYQQALGQGPEFLTYFQNEAQLDKSGLPSDRFFAERPEGSVSTLKIQRTQQEDSAVYLCASRPGTATREAFFGQGTRLTVV.

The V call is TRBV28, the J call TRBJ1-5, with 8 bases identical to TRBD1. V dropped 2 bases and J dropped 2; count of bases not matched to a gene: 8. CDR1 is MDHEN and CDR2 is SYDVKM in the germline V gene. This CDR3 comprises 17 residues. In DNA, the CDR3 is TGTGCCAGCAGTTTAATAGCGGGGACAGGCGGCAATCAGCCCCAGCATTTT. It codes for CASSLIAGTGGNQPQHF.

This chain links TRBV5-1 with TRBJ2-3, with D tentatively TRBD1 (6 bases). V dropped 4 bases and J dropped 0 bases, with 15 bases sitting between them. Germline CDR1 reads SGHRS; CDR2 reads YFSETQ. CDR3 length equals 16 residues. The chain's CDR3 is CASSGGQPGSTDTQYF. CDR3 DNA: TGCGCCAGCAGCGGAGGACAGCCGGGTAGCACAGATACGCAGTATTTT.

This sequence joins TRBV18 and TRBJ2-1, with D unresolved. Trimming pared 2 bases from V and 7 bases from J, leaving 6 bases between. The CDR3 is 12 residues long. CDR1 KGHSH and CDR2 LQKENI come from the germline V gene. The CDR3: CASSPGMNEQFF. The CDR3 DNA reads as TGTGCCAGCTCACCAGGGATGAATGAGCAGTTCTTC.

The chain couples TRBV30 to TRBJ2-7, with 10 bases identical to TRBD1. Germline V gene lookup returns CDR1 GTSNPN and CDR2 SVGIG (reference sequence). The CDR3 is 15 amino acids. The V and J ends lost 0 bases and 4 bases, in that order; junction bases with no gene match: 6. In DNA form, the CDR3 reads TGTGCCTGGAGTGTAGGGACAGGGGTTTTATACGAGCAGTACTTC. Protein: CAWSVGTGVLYEQYF.

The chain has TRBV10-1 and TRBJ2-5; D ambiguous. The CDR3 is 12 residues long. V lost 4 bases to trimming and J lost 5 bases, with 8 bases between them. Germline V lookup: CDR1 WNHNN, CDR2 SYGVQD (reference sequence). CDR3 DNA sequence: TGCGCCAGCAGTGCCAACACGGAGACCCAGTACTTC. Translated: CASSANTETQYF.

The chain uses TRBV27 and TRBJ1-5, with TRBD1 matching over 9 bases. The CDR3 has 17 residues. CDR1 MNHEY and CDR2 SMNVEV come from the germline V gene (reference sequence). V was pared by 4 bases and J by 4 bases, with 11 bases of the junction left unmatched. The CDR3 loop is CASSSLSRQGGNQPQHF. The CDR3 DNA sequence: TGTGCCAGCAGTTCGCTCTCCCGACAGGGGGGAAATCAGCCCCAGCATTTT.

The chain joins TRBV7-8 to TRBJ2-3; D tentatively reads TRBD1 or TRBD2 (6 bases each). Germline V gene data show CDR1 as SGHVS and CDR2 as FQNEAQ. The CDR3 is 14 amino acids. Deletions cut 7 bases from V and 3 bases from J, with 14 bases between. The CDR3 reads CASTSQGGTDTQYF. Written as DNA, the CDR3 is TGTGCCAGCACCTCCCAAGGGGGGACAGATACGCAGTATTTT.